This TCR beta chain was identified during a study of shared clonotypes between healthy human individuals. In the study overall: Aged between 18 and 49, the donors were a couple of women and a few men. CD8 memory received one plate per donor, CD8 naive two, CD4 memory three and CD4 naive three. Study results and limitations: It was observed that approximately 5% of naive CD4 clonotypes were shared across a few donors. As a rule, naive subsets had a larger estimated richness than memory subsets.

Produced via immunoSEQ multiplex PCR; TCRdb's table is partial and in-frame only. Of millions of clones listed, about 94% are singletons. Terminally differentiated effector memory CD45RA+ cells were excluded by CCR7 positive selection of CD45RO-negative cells. V shed 5 bases and J 0 bases; nucleotides not matched to a gene: 12. Germline values: CDR1 SEHNR, CDR2 FQNEAQ (reference sequence). This CDR3 comprises 18 residues. About this clone: As yet, its antigen is unknown.

The sample was naive CD8+ T cells sorted from blood. This sequence originates from a man between 18 and 35 years old in good health. The J gene is TRBJ2-5, the V gene TRBV7-9, with TRBD2 matching over 10 bases. CDR3 loop: CASSPEGWTSGYQETQYF. The CDR3, as DNA: TGTGCCAGCAGCCCAGAGGGGTGGACTAGCGGCTACCAAGAGACCCAGTACTTC.